This TCR beta chain was documented in a study of Graves' ophthalmopathy and Graves' hyperthyroidism. Points from the study as a whole: Blood also harbored most expanded thyroid clonotypes above 0.001 frequency.

The V and J ends lost 6 bases and 3 bases respectively, with 17 bases between them. Per germline, CDR1 LGHDT and CDR2 YNNKEL (reference sequence). This CDR3 is 15 amino acids long. Researchers took RNA transcripts and amplified TCR beta CDR3 regions from them. First-round RT-PCR employed HTBI primers, with a second-round multiplex PCR after it. TCRdb analysed the multiplex PCR reads with MiXCR anew, one entry per CDR3 protein. This table holds about 620,000 distinct CDR3 sequences, about a fifth found once. This clonotype appeared many times. Its target is not known. The rearrangement links TRBV3-1 to TRBJ1-1; D ambiguous. The source material was peripheral blood. The receptor was derived from a woman in her late teens or twenties with stable Graves' hyperthyroidism. Some clones in this sample may be carry-over from other donors' samples. The CDR3 DNA sequence: TGTGCCAGCAGACCGACCGGGCGTGTGGACACTGAAGCTTTCTTT. The encoded protein is CASRPTGRVDTEAFF.